A single sample gave rise to the 18 T cell receptor beta chains below, sequenced in a study of identical twins. TCRdb used MiXCR to reprocess the 5' RACE reads, holding one entry per CDR3 protein. The sample carries 300,000 to 400,000 distinct CDR3 sequences, 12% recorded once. These data were likewise used in another study, on yellow fever vaccine responses in identical twins.

Sequenced sample: CD8+ T cells sorted from blood. These receptors were taken from a woman in her late teens or twenties in good health.

This CDR3 reads CSARDLGQGIGEQYF. As DNA, the CDR3 is TGCAGTGCTAGAGATCTTGGACAGGGGATCGGTGAGCAGTACTTC. This chain connects TRBV20-1 to TRBJ2-7, with 9 bases lining up with TRBD1. V shed 0 bases, J shed 7 bases, and the junction held 10 bases outside the gene matches. The CDR3 is 15 residues long. Germline CDR1 and CDR2: DFQATT and SNEGSKA (reference sequence).

V and J are TRBV20-1 and TRBJ2-1, with D perhaps given as TRBD1 or TRBD2 (5 bases each). The CDR3 extends over 14 amino acids. Germline V gene lookup returns CDR1 DFQATT and CDR2 SNEGSKA (reference sequence). Trimming took off 7 bases at V and 10 bases at J, with 23 bases between the two ends. The CDR3 nucleotides are TGCAGTGTTTCATCCGGGACGCCGTACGAGGAGCAGTTCTTC. Its translation is CSVSSGTPYEEQFF.

This clonotype was counted between two and nine times. The chain uses TRBV7-7 and TRBJ2-1; 12 nucleotides line up with TRBD2. The J segment lost 3 bases and the V segment lost 2 bases, leaving 5 bases of the junction unmatched. From germline, CDR1 is SSHAT and CDR2 FNYEAQ (reference sequence). The CDR3 covers 17 residues. The CDR3 nucleotides read TGTGCCAGCAGCTTAAGGGCTAGCGGGGGGGGCTACAATGAGCAGTTCTTC. It encodes CASSLRASGGGYNEQFF.

This clonotype was seen a handful of times. The genes are TRBV11-2 and TRBJ1-2, with D unclear. Germline values: CDR1 SGHAT, CDR2 FQNNGV. CDR3 length: 15 residues. V was pared by 1 base and J by 1 base, with 10 bases between. CDR3 region: CASSLGVLNNYGYTF. DNA for the CDR3: TGTGCCAGCAGCTTAGGTGTGTTGAATAACTATGGCTACACCTTC.

The chain employs TRBV6-5 and TRBJ2-2, with D perhaps TRBD1 (5 bases). Trimming left V 0 bases short and J 5 bases short, with 13 bases between. Germline lookup yields CDR1 MNHEY and CDR2 SVGAGI. There are 16 residues in the CDR3. The CDR3 nucleotides read TGTGCCAGCAGTTACTCGATTCTTAGACAGACCGGGGAGCTGTTTTTT. It encodes CASSYSILRQTGELFF.

A few counts support this clonotype. The gene calls are TRBV27 and TRBJ2-1; unclear D gene. This CDR3 has 13 residues. Germline CDR1 reads MNHEY; CDR2 reads SMNVEV (reference sequence). Trimming cost V 7 bases and J 2 bases, with 9 bases left between them. DNA for the CDR3: TGTGCCAGCACTGCCTCCCCCTACAATGAGCAGTTCTTC. Translating it yields CASTASPYNEQFF.

This clonotype was found many times. The chain recombines TRBV7-9 with TRBJ1-2, with a possible D match to TRBD1 (5 bases). CDR1 and CDR2 from the germline V gene are SEHNR and FQNEAQ (reference sequence). The CDR3 contains 16 residues. The V and J ends lost 5 bases and 2 bases respectively, with 18 bases between them. The CDR3 coding sequence is TGTGCCAGCAGCACGCTGACCGGGGCAGGAAACTATGGCTACACCTTC. Translation gives CASSTLTGAGNYGYTF.

The chain recombines TRBV5-5 with TRBJ2-6, with a weak D call TRBD1 (6 bases). Germline V gene sequence: CDR1 SGHKS, CDR2 YYEKEE (reference sequence). The CDR3 sequence is 17 residues long. Trimming removed 4 bases at V and 0 bases at J, with 14 bases between. The DNA of the CDR3 is TGTGCCAGCAGCGCCTTAGACAGGCACTCTGGGGCCAACGTCCTGACTTTC. It yields the protein CASSALDRHSGANVLTF.

This clonotype was picked up many times. V gene TRBV7-9 combines with J gene TRBJ1-1, with D maybe TRBD1 (6 bases). CDR1 is SEHNR and CDR2 is FQNEAQ in the germline V gene (reference sequence). The V end lost 4 bases, the J end lost 0 bases, and 15 bases lay between the germline ends. This CDR3 spans 16 amino acids. The CDR3 is CASSSLGGAMNTEAFF. The CDR3 DNA reads TGTGCCAGCAGCTCCCTTGGGGGGGCCATGAACACTGAAGCTTTCTTT.

This clonotype was seen only a few times. This chain uses TRBV7-6 with TRBJ2-2; D is perhaps TRBD2 (6 bases). The CDR3 loop spans 14 amino acids. The V gene lost 5 bases and the J gene lost 7 bases, with 14 bases spanning the gap. The germline V gene encodes CDR1 SGHVS and CDR2 FNYEAQ. This chain's CDR3 is CASSVGGPGGELFF. Here the CDR3 DNA reads TGTGCCAGCAGCGTCGGAGGGCCGGGCGGGGAGCTGTTTTTT.

This clonotype appeared many times. The chain is built from TRBV29-1 and TRBJ1-1; 9 bases line up with TRBD1. CDR1 and CDR2 (germline): SQVTM, ANQGSEA. The CDR3 spans 12 residues. Trimming took 8 bases from V and 1 from J; bases not matched to a gene: 2. CDR3 residues: CSTGQGNTEAFF. The CDR3 nucleotides read TGCAGCACGGGACAGGGGAACACTGAAGCTTTCTTT.

This clonotype was detected a few times. This rearrangement joins TRBV28 to TRBJ1-5; 8 nucleotides agree with TRBD1. Germline V gene sequence: CDR1 MDHEN, CDR2 SYDVKM. The CDR3 is 20 amino acids. V gave up 7 bases and J gave up 0 bases; unmatched junction bases: 20. The CDR3 sequence: CASTTGELTSSLYSNQPQHF. The CDR3 DNA follows: TGTGCCAGCACGACAGGGGAGCTAACCTCAAGCTTATATAGCAATCAGCCCCAGCATTTT. The full variable domain, with the rest looked up from reference TRBV28 and TRBJ1-5, is DVKVTQSSRYLVKRTGEKVFLECVQDMDHENMFWYRQDPGLGLRLIYFSYDVKMKEKGDIPEGYSVSREKKERFSLILESASTNQTSMYLCASTTGELTSSLYSNQPQHFGDGTRLSIL.

The chain carries TRBV3-1 and TRBJ1-6; TRBD1 might be the D (5 bases). CDR3 size: 15 residues. The V gene lost 0 bases and the J gene lost 8 bases, with 11 bases spanning the gap. CDR1 and CDR2 from the germline V gene are LGHDT and YNNKEL (reference sequence). CDR3 sequence: CASSQDFGGDSPLHF. In DNA form, the CDR3 reads TGTGCCAGCAGCCAAGATTTTGGGGGTGATTCACCCCTCCACTTT.

This chain connects TRBV6-1 to TRBJ2-7; no clear D gene. This CDR3 has 14 residues. Germline assignment: CDR1 MNHNS and CDR2 SASEGT. Trimming left V 1 base short and J 3 bases short, with 10 bases between. DNA for the CDR3: TGTGCCAGCAGTGAAGGGGCCAACTACTACGAGCAGTACGTC. This codes for CASSEGANYYEQYV.

The chain recombines TRBV7-9 with TRBJ2-5; D might be TRBD1 (5 bases). Trimming stripped 7 bases from V and 1 base from J, with 16 bases between. CDR1 and CDR2 (germline): SEHNR, FQNEAQ (reference sequence). The CDR3 runs to 15 residues. The CDR3 bases are TGTGCCAGCAACACCCCGACAGACATCCAAGAGACCCAGTACTTC. Amino acid sequence: CASNTPTDIQETQYF. Filled out from reference TRBV7-9 and TRBJ2-5, the complete variable domain reads DTGVSQNPRHKITKRGQNVTFRCDPISEHNRLYWYRQTLGQGPEFLTYFQNEAQLEKSRLLSDRFSAERPKGSFSTLEIQRTEQGDSAMYLCASNTPTDIQETQYFGPGTRLLVL.

This chain uses TRBV5-1 with TRBJ2-1; TRBD1 matches at 8 bases. The J segment lost 2 bases and the V segment lost 3 bases, leaving 1 base of the junction unmatched. The CDR3 runs to 14 residues. Looked up from germline, CDR1 is SGHRS and CDR2 is YFSETQ. This CDR3 reads CASSSTGAYNEQFF. CDR3 DNA: TGCGCCAGCAGCTCGACAGGGGCCTACAATGAGCAGTTCTTC.

This clonotype was found many times. V usage is TRBV7-9 and J usage is TRBJ2-1, with 7 bases lining up with TRBD2. J gave up 0 bases and V 7 bases, and 6 bases lay outside the gene matches. The CDR3 consists of 15 residues. Germline CDR1 is SEHNR and CDR2 is FQNEAQ (reference sequence). CDR3 sequence reads: CASTLAVSSYNEQFF. The CDR3 nucleotides are TGTGCCAGCACCCTAGCGGTGAGCTCCTACAATGAGCAGTTCTTC.

This clonotype was counted many times. This chain uses TRBV12-3 or TRBV12-4 with TRBJ2-5, with 7 bases that match TRBD1. With V trimmed by 6 bases and J by 1 base, 5 bases remained unmatched. The CDR3 has 14 residues. The CDR3 spells CASRPTGLQETQYF. In DNA, the CDR3 is TGTGCCAGCAGACCGACAGGGCTCCAAGAGACCCAGTACTTC.